Shown below are 10 T cell receptor beta chains from a single sample sequenced in a study of regulatory T cells in long-lasting Graves disease. HTBI primers from iRepertoire and Arm-PCR of CDR3 regions yielded the TCR beta libraries. TCRdb recomputed calls from the multiplex PCR reads with MiXCR, one row per CDR3 protein. This table holds some 220,000 distinct CDR3 sequences, around 19% found once. Time point indicated: newly diagnosed GD, antithyroid drugs for less than 3 months. Making the TCR library involved RNA that had been extracted from PBMCs. In addition, the sample was reused for a study of T cells in Graves' hyperthyroidism and ophthalmopathy.

The sequencing used peripheral blood mononuclear cells (PBMCs), collected at new diagnosis, from a patient treated with antithyroid drugs. The receptors were sampled from a woman aged 25 to 39 with Graves disease.

The sample holds many counts of this clonotype. The rearrangement joins TRBV20-1 to TRBJ1-2, with 8 bases matching TRBD1. This CDR3 region has 15 residues. V gave up 0 bases and J gave up 8 bases; unmatched junction bases: 11. Per germline, CDR1 DFQATT and CDR2 SNEGSKA (reference sequence). CDR3 DNA: TGCAGTGCTAGAGACAGGGGGCCTACTATGGAGGGCTACACCTTC. Residues: CSARDRGPTMEGYTF.

In its sample, this clonotype was seen many times. The gene calls are TRBV14 and TRBJ2-3, with TRBD2 as a possible D gene (5 bases). The germline V and J ends were trimmed by 2 bases and 0 bases, with 12 bases remaining between them. The CDR3 totals 16 residues. Germline V gene sequence: CDR1 SGHDN, CDR2 FVKESK. CDR3 sequence (DNA): TGTGCCAGCAGCCAACTACGAGGGAAAAGCACAGATACGCAGTATTTT. Translating it yields CASSQLRGKSTDTQYF. The whole variable domain, filled in from reference TRBV14 and TRBJ2-3, reads EAGVTQFPSHSVIEKGQTVTLRCDPISGHDNLYWYRRVMGKEIKFLLHFVKESKQDESGMPNNRFLAERTGGTYSTLKVQPAELEDSGVYFCASSQLRGKSTDTQYFGPGTRLTVL.

The J gene is TRBJ1-4, the V gene TRBV28; D might be TRBD1 (5 bases). The germline V and J ends were trimmed by 7 bases and 5 bases, with 8 bases remaining between them. Germline V gives CDR1 MDHEN, CDR2 SYDVKM. CDR3 size: 12 residues. CDR3 sequence reads: CASMGGNEKLFF. The CDR3, as DNA: TGTGCCAGCATGGGGGGAAATGAAAAACTGTTTTTT.

This clonotype was seen many times. The junction shows a germline mismatch at one end, possibly a read error. V is TRBV9 and J is TRBJ2-1; D might be TRBD2 (5 bases). This CDR3 comprises 15 residues. Germline values: CDR1 SGDLS, CDR2 YYNGEE. The CDR3 spells CASSVGGSGYNEQFF. DNA for the CDR3: TGTGCCAGCAGCGTAGGAGGGTCCGGCTACAACGAGCAGTTCTTC.

This clonotype was counted at least ten times. The chain employs TRBV12-3 or TRBV12-4 and TRBJ2-7, with D perhaps matching TRBD1 (6 bases). The V end was cut by 4 bases, the J end by 3 bases, with 16 bases between. The CDR3 loop spans 15 amino acids. The CDR3 DNA is TGTGCCAGCAGTTCCCTAGGATGGGGGCACTACGAGCAGTACTTC. Translated: CASSSLGWGHYEQYF.

This clonotype was seen at least ten times. This chain connects TRBV27 to TRBJ1-2; D perhaps matches TRBD1 (5 bases). V was trimmed by 5 bases and J by 4 bases, leaving 14 bases between them. The germline gives CDR1 MNHEY, CDR2 SMNVEV (reference sequence). CDR3 length: 14 amino acids. The CDR3 sequence: CASSTFAGGYGYTF. The CDR3 DNA reads TGTGCCAGCAGTACCTTCGCTGGGGGCTATGGCTACACCTTC.

This clonotype was seen repeatedly, ten times or more. This may arise from a read error, as a much more abundant clone is one base away. The J gene is TRBJ2-7, the V gene TRBV20-1, with unresolved D. This CDR3 region has 12 residues. The V end was cut by 5 bases, the J end by 6 bases, with 14 bases between. The germline V gene has CDR1 DFQATT and CDR2 SNEGSKA (reference sequence). CDR3 loop: CSALDGPCEQYF. The CDR3 nucleotides are TGCAGTGCTTTGGACGGACCCTGCGAGCAGTACTTC.

This clonotype was recorded at least ten times. The rearrangement uses TRBV19 and TRBJ2-2; no definite D call. The germline V gene encodes CDR1 LNHDA and CDR2 SQIVND (reference sequence). This CDR3 contains 11 residues. Between the trimmed V and J ends, which lost 8 bases and 0 bases, there was a span of 1 base. CDR3 in amino acids: CASSNTGELFF. For the CDR3, the DNA is TGTGCCAGTTCGAACACCGGGGAGCTGTTTTTT.

In this sample, this clonotype turned up many times. The chain employs TRBV30 and TRBJ1-1; D unclear. This CDR3 comprises 11 residues. Germline V gene sequence: CDR1 GTSNPN, CDR2 SVGIG (reference sequence). V was cut by 6 bases and J by 1 base, with 6 bases left in between. In DNA form, the CDR3 reads TGTGCCTGTGATAAGAACACTGAAGCTTTCTTT. The encoded protein is CACDKNTEAFF.

This clonotype was picked up many times. V is TRBV11-3 and J is TRBJ2-1; no clear D gene. Germline CDR1 reads SGHNT; CDR2 reads YENEEA. The CDR3 has 12 amino acids. V gave up 1 base and J gave up 5 bases, with 3 bases separating them. In DNA, the CDR3 is TGTGCCAGCAGCTTAGTGGACAATGAGCAGTTCTTC. Its translation: CASSLVDNEQFF.